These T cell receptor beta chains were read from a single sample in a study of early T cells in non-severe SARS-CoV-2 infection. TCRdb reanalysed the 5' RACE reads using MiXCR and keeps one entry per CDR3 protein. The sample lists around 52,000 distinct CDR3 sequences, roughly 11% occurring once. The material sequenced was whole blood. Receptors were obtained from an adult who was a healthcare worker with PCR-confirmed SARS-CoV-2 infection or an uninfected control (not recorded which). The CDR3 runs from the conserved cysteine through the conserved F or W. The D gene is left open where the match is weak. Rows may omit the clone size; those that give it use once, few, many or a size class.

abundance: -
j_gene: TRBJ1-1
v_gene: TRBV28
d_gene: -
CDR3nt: TGTGCCAGCAGTGGCCCAGGGACCACTGAAGCTTTCTTT
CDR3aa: CASSGPGTTEAFF

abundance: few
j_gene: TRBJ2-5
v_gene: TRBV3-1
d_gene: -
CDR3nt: TGTGCCAGCAGCCCTCCCCCAGGGATCTGGGAAGAGACCCAGTACTTC
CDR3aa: CASSPPPGIWEETQYF

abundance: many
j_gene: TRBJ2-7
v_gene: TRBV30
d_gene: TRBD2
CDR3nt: TGTGCCTGGATAGCGGGAGCCGGGGCCTACGAGCAGTACTTC
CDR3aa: CAWIAGAGAYEQYF

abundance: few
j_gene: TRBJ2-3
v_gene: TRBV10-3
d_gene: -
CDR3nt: TGTGCCATCAGCTATTCGGGGGACGATACGCAGTATTTT
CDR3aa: CAISYSGDDTQYF

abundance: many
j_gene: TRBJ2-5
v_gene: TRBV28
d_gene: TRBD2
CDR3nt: TGTGCCAGCCGACTAGCCGGGGAGACCCAGTACTTC
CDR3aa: CASRLAGETQYF

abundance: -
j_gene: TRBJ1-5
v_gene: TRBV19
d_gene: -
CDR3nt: TGTGCCAGTTCGGCGTTTGCCAGGGCGACCTTTACGCCCCAGCATTTT
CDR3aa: CASSAFARATFTPQHF

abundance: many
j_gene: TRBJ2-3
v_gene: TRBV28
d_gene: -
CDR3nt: TGTGCCAGCAGTTTCGATCAGGGAGGCACAGATACGCAGTATTTT
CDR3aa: CASSFDQGGTDTQYF

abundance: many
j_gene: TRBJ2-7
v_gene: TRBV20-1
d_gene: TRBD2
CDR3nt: TGCAGTGCTGAGACTAGCGGGAGGCCCTACGAGCAGTACTTC
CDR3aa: CSAETSGRPYEQYF

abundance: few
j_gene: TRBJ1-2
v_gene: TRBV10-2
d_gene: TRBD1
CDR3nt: TGCGCCAGCACTGGGACAGGGGGCGTACGGGGCTATGGCTACACCTTC
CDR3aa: CASTGTGGVRGYGYTF

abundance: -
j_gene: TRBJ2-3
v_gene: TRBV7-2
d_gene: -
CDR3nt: TGTGCCAGCAGCAGACAGAAATCAGATACGCAGTATTTT
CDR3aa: CASSRQKSDTQYF

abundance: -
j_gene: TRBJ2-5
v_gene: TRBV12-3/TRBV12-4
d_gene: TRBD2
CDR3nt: TGTGCCAGCAGTCCCTCGGGTAGCGGGGGGACGACTTGGGAGACCCAGTACTTC
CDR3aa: CASSPSGSGGTTWETQYF

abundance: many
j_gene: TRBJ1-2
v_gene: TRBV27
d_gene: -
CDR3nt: TGTGCCAGCAGTGCGGGCAGGGACTATGGCTACACCTTC
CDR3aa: CASSAGRDYGYTF

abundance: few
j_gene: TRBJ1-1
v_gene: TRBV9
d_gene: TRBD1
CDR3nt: TGTGCCAGCAGCGCCGGGACAGCCGCGATGGCTTTCTTT
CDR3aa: CASSAGTAAMAFF

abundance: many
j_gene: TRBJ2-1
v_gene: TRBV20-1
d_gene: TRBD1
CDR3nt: TGCAGTGCTGGCTCCGGGACAGGGGGGAGAAATGAGCAGTTCTTC
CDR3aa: CSAGSGTGGRNEQFF

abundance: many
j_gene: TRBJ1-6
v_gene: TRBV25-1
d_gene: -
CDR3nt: TGTGCCAGCAGTGATAAAGGATTTAGTTCACCCCTCCACTTT
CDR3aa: CASSDKGFSSPLHF

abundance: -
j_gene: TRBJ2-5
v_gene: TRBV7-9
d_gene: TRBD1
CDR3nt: TGTGCCAGCAGCCCCGGACAGGACCAAGAGACCCAGTACTTC
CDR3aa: CASSPGQDQETQYF

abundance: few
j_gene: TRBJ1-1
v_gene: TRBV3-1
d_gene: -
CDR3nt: TGTGCCAGCAGCCAAGCAGCGGGTAGAGCTTTCTTT
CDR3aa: CASSQAAGRAFF

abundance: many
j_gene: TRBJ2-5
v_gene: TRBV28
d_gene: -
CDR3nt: TGTGCCAGCAGTTTACCATCCCCTCCGACCCAGTACTTC
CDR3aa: CASSLPSPPTQYF

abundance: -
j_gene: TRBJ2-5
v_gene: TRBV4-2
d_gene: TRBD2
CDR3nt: TGTGCCAGCAGCCAAGGGACTAGCAACCAAGAGACCCAGTACTTC
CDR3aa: CASSQGTSNQETQYF

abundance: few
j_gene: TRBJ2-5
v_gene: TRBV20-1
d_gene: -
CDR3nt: TGCAGTGCTAGAGAAGAAAGGACAGTCCAAGAGACCCAGTACTTC
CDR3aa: CSAREERTVQETQYF

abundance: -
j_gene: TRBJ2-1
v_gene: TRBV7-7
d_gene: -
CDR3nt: TGTGCTAGCAGCTCCTCCGGGACATTCTGGGCAAATGAGCAGTTCTTC
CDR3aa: CASSSSGTFWANEQFF

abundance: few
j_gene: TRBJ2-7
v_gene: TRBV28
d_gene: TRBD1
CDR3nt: TGTGCCAGCTGGACAGGGGCCTACGAGCAGTACTTC
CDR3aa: CASWTGAYEQYF

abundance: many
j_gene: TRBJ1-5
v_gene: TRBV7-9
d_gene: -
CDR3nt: TGTGCCAGCAGCGGAACACCTTATAGCAATCAGCCCCAGCATTTT
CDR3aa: CASSGTPYSNQPQHF

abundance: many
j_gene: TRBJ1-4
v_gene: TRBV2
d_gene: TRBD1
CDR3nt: TGTGCCAGCAGACCTGGGACAGTCAATGAAAAACTGTTTTTT
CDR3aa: CASRPGTVNEKLFF

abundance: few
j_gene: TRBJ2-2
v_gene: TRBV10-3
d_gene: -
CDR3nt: TGTGCCATCAGGAAGGGGGGGCAAAACGGGGAGCTGTTTTTT
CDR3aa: CAIRKGGQNGELFF

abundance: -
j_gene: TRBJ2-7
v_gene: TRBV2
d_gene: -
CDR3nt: TGTGCCAGCAGTAAGAAATCCTACGAGCAGTACTTC
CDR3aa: CASSKKSYEQYF

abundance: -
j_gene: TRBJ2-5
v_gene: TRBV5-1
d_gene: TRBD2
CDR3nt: TGCGCCAGCAGCTGGACTAGCGGAGGAGAGACCCAGTACTTC
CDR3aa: CASSWTSGGETQYF

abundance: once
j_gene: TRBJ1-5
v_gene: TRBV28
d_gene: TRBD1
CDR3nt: TGTGCCAGCAGGTTACAGGGGGCTGGCAATCAGCCCCAGCATTTT
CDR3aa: CASRLQGAGNQPQHF

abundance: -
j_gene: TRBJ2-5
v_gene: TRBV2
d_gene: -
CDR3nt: TGTGCCAGCAGTGTCCGTGCAAGAGAATCAAAAGAGACCCAGTACTTC
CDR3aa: CASSVRARESKETQYF

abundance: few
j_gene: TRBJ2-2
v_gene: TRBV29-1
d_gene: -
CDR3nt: TGCAGCGCCGGGGCCTCCACCGGGGAGCTGTTTTTT
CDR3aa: CSAGASTGELFF

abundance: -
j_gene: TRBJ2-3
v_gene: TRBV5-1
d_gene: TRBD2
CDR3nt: TGCGCCAGCAGCGGGCCTAGCGGGGGGCGCGCAGATACGCAGTATTTT
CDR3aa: CASSGPSGGRADTQYF

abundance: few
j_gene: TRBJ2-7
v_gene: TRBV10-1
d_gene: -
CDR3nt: TGCGCCAGCAGTGAGAGGCGGCAAGGACCCCGCGAGCAGTACTTC
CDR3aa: CASSERRQGPREQYF

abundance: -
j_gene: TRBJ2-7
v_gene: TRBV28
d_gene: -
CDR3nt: TGTGCCAGCAGTTTATTGGCTACCTACGAGCAGTACTTC
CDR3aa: CASSLLATYEQYF

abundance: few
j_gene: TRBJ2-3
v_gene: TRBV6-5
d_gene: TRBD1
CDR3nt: TGTGCCAGCAGTCGGGACAGCTTCACAGATACGCAGTATTTT
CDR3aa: CASSRDSFTDTQYF

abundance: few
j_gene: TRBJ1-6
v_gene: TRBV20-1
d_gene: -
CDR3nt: TGCAGTGCTAGAGCAGAGAGTTATTCACCCCTCCACTTT
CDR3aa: CSARAESYSPLHF

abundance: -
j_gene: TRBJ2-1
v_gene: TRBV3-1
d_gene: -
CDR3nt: TGTGCCAGCAGCCCGGGACTGAAAGGGTACAATGAGCAGTTCTTC
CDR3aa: CASSPGLKGYNEQFF

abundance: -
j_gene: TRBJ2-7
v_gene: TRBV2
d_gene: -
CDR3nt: TGTGCCAGCAGTGAAACTTGGCAGGAGGCAGTGCGTTCCTACGAGCAGTACTTC
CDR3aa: CASSETWQEAVRSYEQYF

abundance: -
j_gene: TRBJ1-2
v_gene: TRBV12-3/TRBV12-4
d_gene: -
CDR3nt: TGTGCCAGCAGTCTTCCGGGGTATGGCTACACCTTC
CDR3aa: CASSLPGYGYTF

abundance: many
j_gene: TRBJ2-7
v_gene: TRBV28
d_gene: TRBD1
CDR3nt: TGTGCCAGCAGTTTTGGAGGGACAGGGGTCCCCTACGAGCAGTACTTC
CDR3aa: CASSFGGTGVPYEQYF

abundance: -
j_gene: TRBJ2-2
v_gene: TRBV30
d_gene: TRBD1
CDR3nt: TGTGCCTGGAGTGTGGGGGACAGCCGCCCCGGGGAGCTGTTTTTT
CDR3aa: CAWSVGDSRPGELFF

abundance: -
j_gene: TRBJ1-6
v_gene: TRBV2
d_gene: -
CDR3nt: TGTGCCAGCAGTTTAACAGGGTTGGATTCACCCCTCCACTTT
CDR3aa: CASSLTGLDSPLHF

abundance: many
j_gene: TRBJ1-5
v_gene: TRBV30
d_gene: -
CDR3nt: TGTGCCTGGAACAACGGACCGAATCAGCCCCAGCATTTT
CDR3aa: CAWNNGPNQPQHF

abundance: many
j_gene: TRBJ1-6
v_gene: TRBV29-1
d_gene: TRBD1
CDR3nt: TGCAGCGTTTCAACCGGGACAGTAAATTCACCCCTCCACTTT
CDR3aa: CSVSTGTVNSPLHF

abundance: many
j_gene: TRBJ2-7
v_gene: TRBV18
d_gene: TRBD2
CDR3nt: TGTGCCAGCTCACCCTCCCTTAGCGGGGGGGCGGGTGAGCAGTACTTC
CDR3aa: CASSPSLSGGAGEQYF

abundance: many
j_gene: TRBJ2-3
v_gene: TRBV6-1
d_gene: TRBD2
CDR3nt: TGTGCCTGCGTTCGCGGGAGGGCCACCACAGATACGCAGTATTTT
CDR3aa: CACVRGRATTDTQYF

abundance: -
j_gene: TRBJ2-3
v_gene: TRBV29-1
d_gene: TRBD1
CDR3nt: TGCAGCGGCGGACAGGGAGCAGATACGCAGTATTTT
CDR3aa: CSGGQGADTQYF

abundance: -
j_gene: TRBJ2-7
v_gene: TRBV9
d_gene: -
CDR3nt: TGTGCCAGCAGCGTTGGGTTCGGTAACCAGTACGAGCAGTACTTC
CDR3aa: CASSVGFGNQYEQYF

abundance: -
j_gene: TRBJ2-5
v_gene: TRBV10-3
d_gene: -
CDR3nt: TGTGCCATCACCCCGAAAGAGACCCAGTACTTC
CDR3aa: CAITPKETQYF

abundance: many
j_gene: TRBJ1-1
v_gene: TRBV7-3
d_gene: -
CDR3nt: TGTGCCAGCAGCCCCGGAGGATCTGAAGCTTTCTTT
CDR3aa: CASSPGGSEAFF

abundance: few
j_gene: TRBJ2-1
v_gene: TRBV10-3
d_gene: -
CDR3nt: TGTGCCATCAGTGGAAATACCCCCGGGACTGGAGATGAGCAGTTCTTC
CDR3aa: CAISGNTPGTGDEQFF

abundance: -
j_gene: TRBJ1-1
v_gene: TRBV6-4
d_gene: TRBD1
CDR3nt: TGTGCCAGCAGGATCGAGGAGGGGGCGAACACTGAAGCTTTCTTT
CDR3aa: CASRIEEGANTEAFF

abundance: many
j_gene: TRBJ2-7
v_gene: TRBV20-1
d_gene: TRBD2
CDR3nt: TGCAGTGCTAGCCGACTAGCGGGGAGACACGAGCAGTACTTC
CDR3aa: CSASRLAGRHEQYF

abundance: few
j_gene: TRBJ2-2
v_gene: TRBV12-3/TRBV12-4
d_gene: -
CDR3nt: TGTGCCAGCAGTCCCGGAGGGGGAAACACCGGGGAGCTGTTTTTT
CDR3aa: CASSPGGGNTGELFF

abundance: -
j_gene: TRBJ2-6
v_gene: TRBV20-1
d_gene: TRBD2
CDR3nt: TGCAGTGCCAAAGCGGGGCTTACCTCTGGGGCCAACGTCCTGACTTTC
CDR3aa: CSAKAGLTSGANVLTF

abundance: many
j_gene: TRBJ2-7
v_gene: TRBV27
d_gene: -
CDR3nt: TGTGCCAGCAGTTCACTGGACACAAAACTTTACGAGCAGTACTTC
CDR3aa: CASSSLDTKLYEQYF

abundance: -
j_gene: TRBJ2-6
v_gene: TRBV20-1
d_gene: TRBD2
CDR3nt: TGCAGTGCTAGAGTAAACGACGGACTAGCGGGAGTCACTGGGGCCAACGTCCTGACTTTC
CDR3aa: CSARVNDGLAGVTGANVLTF

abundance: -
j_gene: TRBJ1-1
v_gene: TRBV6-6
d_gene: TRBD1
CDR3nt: TGTGCCAGCAGTTCCCGGGACAGAAGAACTGAAGTTTTCTTT
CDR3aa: CASSSRDRRTEVFF

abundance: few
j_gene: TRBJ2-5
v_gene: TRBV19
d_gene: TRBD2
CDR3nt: TGTGCCAGTAGCTCGACTAGCGGGGGTGAGACCCAGTACTTC
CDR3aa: CASSSTSGGETQYF

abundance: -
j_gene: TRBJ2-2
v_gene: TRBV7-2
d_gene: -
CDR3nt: TGTGCCAGCAGCTTTCAGGAATTAAACACCGGGGAGCTGTTTTTT
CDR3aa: CASSFQELNTGELFF